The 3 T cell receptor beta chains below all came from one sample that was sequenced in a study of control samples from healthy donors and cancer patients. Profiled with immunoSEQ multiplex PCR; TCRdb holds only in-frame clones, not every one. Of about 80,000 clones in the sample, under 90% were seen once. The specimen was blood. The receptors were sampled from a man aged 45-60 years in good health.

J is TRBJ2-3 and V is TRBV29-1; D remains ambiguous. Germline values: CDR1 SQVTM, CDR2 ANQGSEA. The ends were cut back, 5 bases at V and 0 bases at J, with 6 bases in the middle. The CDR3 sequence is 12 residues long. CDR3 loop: CSVIMSTDTQYF. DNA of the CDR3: TGCAGCGTTATCATGAGCACAGATACGCAGTATTTT.

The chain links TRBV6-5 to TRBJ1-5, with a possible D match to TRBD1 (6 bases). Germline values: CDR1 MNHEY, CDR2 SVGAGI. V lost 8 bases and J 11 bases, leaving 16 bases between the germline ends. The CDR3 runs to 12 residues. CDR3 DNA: TGTGCCAGCGAGGACAGTAATTGGGCCCAGCATTTT. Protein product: CASEDSNWAQHF.

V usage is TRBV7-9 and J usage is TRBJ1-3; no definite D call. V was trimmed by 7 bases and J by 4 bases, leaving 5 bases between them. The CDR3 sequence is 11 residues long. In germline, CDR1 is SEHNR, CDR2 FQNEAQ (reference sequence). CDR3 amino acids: CASIFGNTIYF. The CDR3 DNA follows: TGTGCCAGCATCTTCGGAAACACCATATATTTT.